The next 27 T cell receptor beta chains were all read from a single sample in a study of T cell changes during pregnancy in multiple sclerosis. TCRdb keeps only in-frame clones here, not all; method: immunoSEQ multiplex PCR. The profile shows around 70,000 clones, 92% of them singletons. The sequencing here drew on peripheral blood, taken in the first trimester of pregnancy. These receptors all come from a female donor in good health, enrolled as a control in a pregnancy study.

The chain links TRBV5-6 to TRBJ1-4; D ambiguous. This CDR3 comprises 17 residues. Germline lookup yields CDR1 SGHDT and CDR2 YYEEEE. V was pared by 4 bases and J by 4 bases, with 20 bases between. The CDR3 here is CASSGLTDWTDNEKLFF. The CDR3 DNA reads TGTGCCAGCAGCGGATTAACGGACTGGACTGATAATGAAAAACTGTTTTTT. Combining the CDR3 with reference TRBV5-6 and TRBJ1-4 gives the whole variable domain DAGVTQSPTHLIKTRGQQVTLRCSPKSGHDTVSWYQQALGQGPQFIFQYYEEEERQRGNFPDRFSGHQFPNYSSELNVNALLLGDSALYLCASSGLTDWTDNEKLFFGSGTQLSVL.

The chain joins TRBV7-9 to TRBJ2-3, with TRBD2 identical over 7 bases. The CDR3 totals 16 residues. CDR1 is SEHNR, CDR2 FQNEAQ, per germline (reference sequence). Trimming took 5 bases from V and 4 from J; bases not matched to a gene: 12. DNA of the CDR3: TGTGCCAGCAGCCCGCCGTTGGGGGAGGGACCAGATACGCAGTATTTT. Residues: CASSPPLGEGPDTQYF.

This clone was seen a few times. This rearrangement joins TRBV11-2 to TRBJ2-7, with 7 nucleotides matching TRBD2. Germline V CDR1 and CDR2: SGHAT, FQNNGV. V trimming: 3 bases; J trimming: 6 bases; junction bases outside the gene matches: 2. This CDR3 region has 12 residues. This CDR3 reads CASSFGGVEQYF. CDR3 nucleotides: TGTGCCAGCAGCTTTGGGGGGGTCGAGCAGTACTTC.

The CDR3 loop is CASRFSHEQYF. In DNA form, the CDR3 reads TGTGCCAGCAGGTTTTCTCACGAGCAGTACTTC. V usage is TRBV6-1 and J usage is TRBJ2-7; the D is unclear. The V and J ends lost 6 bases and 5 bases respectively, with 8 bases between them. Germline CDR1 is MNHNS and CDR2 is SASEGT. This CDR3 spans 11 amino acids.

The table lists this clone with a count of one. J is TRBJ2-4 and V is TRBV7-2; 7 nucleotides line up with TRBD2. V dropped 3 bases and J dropped 6; count of bases not matched to a gene: 8. Per the germline V gene, CDR1 is SGHTA and CDR2 is FQGNSA. The CDR3 contains 15 residues. The CDR3 DNA is TGTGCCAGCAGCTTCGGCGGGAGAATTGGAAACATTCAGTACTTC. Translation gives CASSFGGRIGNIQYF. Variable domain in full (rest from reference TRBV7-2 and TRBJ2-4): GAGVSQSPSNKVTEKGKDVELRCDPISGHTALYWYRQSLGQGLEFLIYFQGNSAPDKSGLPSDRFSAERTGGSVSTLTIQRTQQEDSAVYLCASSFGGRIGNIQYFGAGTRLSVL.

The rearrangement joins TRBV28 to TRBJ2-7; D possibly corresponds to TRBD2 (5 bases). The germline V gene has CDR1 MDHEN and CDR2 SYDVKM. The ends were cut back, 2 bases at V and 2 bases at J, with 16 bases in the middle. CDR3 size: 16 residues. The DNA for the CDR3 is TGTGCCAGCAGTTTAGGGAGTACCGCGAGACCCTACGAGCAGTACTTC. Its protein product is CASSLGSTARPYEQYF.

The chain links TRBV6-4 to TRBJ2-1; 14 bases match TRBD2. The CDR3 runs to 17 residues. V shed 4 bases, J shed 2 bases, and the junction held 4 bases outside the gene matches. CDR1 and CDR2 (germline): MRHNA, SNTAGT. This chain's CDR3 is CASSARTSGGTYNEQFF. The CDR3 nucleotides read TGTGCCAGCAGTGCTAGGACTAGCGGGGGGACCTACAATGAGCAGTTCTTC.

The chain links TRBV6-1 to TRBJ2-3; D is unresolved. Trimming removed 6 bases at V and 0 bases at J, with 13 bases between. CDR1 and CDR2 from the germline V gene are MNHNS and SASEGT. The CDR3 extends over 15 amino acids. The DNA for the CDR3 is TGTGCCAGCAGAGAGCTTCCCTCTAGCACAGATACGCAGTATTTT. Protein sequence: CASRELPSSTDTQYF.

The chain's CDR3 is CASVRGGYLDGYTF. In DNA form, the CDR3 reads TGTGCCAGCGTCCGGGGGGGGTATCTCGATGGCTACACCTTC. V is TRBV2 and J is TRBJ1-2; D perhaps matches TRBD1 (5 bases). This CDR3 comprises 14 residues. CDR1 SNHLY and CDR2 FYNNEI come from the germline V gene. V shed 8 bases and J shed 6 bases, with 19 bases lying between them.

The V and J genes are TRBV5-1 and TRBJ2-3, with 8 bases aligning to TRBD1. CDR3 size: 14 residues. V was pared by 4 bases and J by 3 bases, with 4 bases of the junction left unmatched. Germline assignment: CDR1 SGHRS and CDR2 YFSETQ. CDR3 in DNA: TGCGCCAGCAGCCCACGGACAGGGACAGATACGCAGTATTTT. This codes for CASSPRTGTDTQYF. Supplemented by reference TRBV5-1 and TRBJ2-3, the full variable domain reads KAGVTQTPRYLIKTRGQQVTLSCSPISGHRSVSWYQQTPGQGLQFLFEYFSETQRNKGNFPGRFSGRQFSNSRSEMNVSTLELGDSALYLCASSPRTGTDTQYFGPGTRLTVL.

The chain uses TRBV29-1 and TRBJ2-1; possible D gene TRBD2, 7 bases. V gave up 0 bases and J gave up 4 bases, with 16 bases separating them. The CDR3 has 16 amino acids. Germline CDR1 SQVTM, CDR2 ANQGSEA. The CDR3 region has the DNA TGCAGCGTTGAAGATCGGGGGGCAGCGCTTTACAATGAGCAGTTCTTC. Its translation: CSVEDRGAALYNEQFF.

The J gene is TRBJ2-7, the V gene TRBV5-1; perhaps TRBD1 as D (6 bases). From germline, CDR1 is SGHRS and CDR2 YFSETQ. The CDR3 has 13 residues. The germline V and J ends were trimmed by 2 bases and 7 bases, with 13 bases remaining between them. CDR3 DNA: TGCGCCAGCAGCTTCGGACAGCGCGAAGAGCAGTACTTC. Its protein is CASSFGQREEQYF.

Notes on this clone: Other nucleotide sequences in the sample specify the same CDR3. This chain joins TRBV20-1 and TRBJ2-7; D unresolved. The germline gives CDR1 DFQATT, CDR2 SNEGSKA (reference sequence). This CDR3 is 11 amino acids long. The V gene lost 3 bases and the J gene lost 4 bases, with 7 bases spanning the gap. This chain's CDR3 is CSARRVYEQYF. Here the CDR3 DNA reads TGCAGTGCTAGGCGAGTTTACGAGCAGTACTTC.

V and J are TRBV5-1 and TRBJ2-2, with a possible D match to TRBD1 (5 bases). Trimming took off 3 bases at V and 3 bases at J, with 12 bases between the two ends. Germline lookup yields CDR1 SGHRS and CDR2 YFSETQ. The CDR3 sequence is 15 residues long. The CDR3 nucleotides are TGCGCCAGCAGCTCAGGGAATCGAGACACCGGGGAGCTGTTTTTT. It specifies CASSSGNRDTGELFF.

Here the CDR3 reads CASSDRTGYTGELFF. CDR3 nucleotides: TGCGCCAGCAGTGATCGGACAGGGTACACCGGGGAGCTGTTTTTT. The V gene is TRBV5-1, the J gene TRBJ2-2, with 8 nucleotides matching TRBD1. The CDR3 extends over 15 amino acids. Per germline, CDR1 SGHRS and CDR2 YFSETQ. The junction had 6 bases not matched to a gene; V was cut back by 5 bases and J by 3 bases.

The chain carries TRBV7-9 and TRBJ2-3, with D possibly TRBD1 on 6 matching bases. CDR1 is SEHNR, CDR2 FQNEAQ, per germline (reference sequence). The CDR3 consists of 14 residues. V was pared by 5 bases and J by 4 bases, with 13 bases between. The CDR3 reads CASSPGTGPDTQYF. DNA of the CDR3: TGTGCCAGCAGCCCAGGCACAGGGCCAGATACGCAGTATTTT.

CDR3 in amino acids: CASSLATGASYEQYF. The CDR3 DNA follows: TGTGCCAGCAGCTTAGCGACAGGGGCCTCCTACGAGCAGTACTTC. V and J are TRBV7-2 and TRBJ2-7; 8 bases line up with TRBD1. Unmatched junction bases numbered 1, after V lost 0 bases and J lost 0 bases. There are 15 residues in the CDR3. Germline lookup yields CDR1 SGHTA and CDR2 FQGNSA. The full variable domain, its missing parts supplied by reference TRBV7-2 and TRBJ2-7, is GAGVSQSPSNKVTEKGKDVELRCDPISGHTALYWYRQSLGQGLEFLIYFQGNSAPDKSGLPSDRFSAERTGGSVSTLTIQRTQQEDSAVYLCASSLATGASYEQYFGPGTRLTVT.

The genes are TRBV21-1 and TRBJ1-2; the table's TRBD1 call for D was not verified on the DNA. TRBV21-1 is a known pseudogene. CDR3 length equals 15 residues. The CDR3 region has the DNA TGTGCCAGCAGCCCCATGACAGGGGGCGTAAGTGGCTACACCTTC. Protein product: CASSPMTGGVSGYTF.

The J gene is TRBJ2-5, the V gene TRBV29-1; D is perhaps TRBD2 (6 bases). Germline assignment: CDR1 SQVTM and CDR2 ANQGSEA. V was clipped by 4 bases and J by 5 bases, with 17 bases between them. The CDR3 totals 14 residues. CDR3 region: CSVVAREPGETQYF. CDR3 bases: TGCAGCGTTGTCGCGCGGGAACCAGGGGAGACCCAGTACTTC. Full variable domain (rest looked up from reference TRBV29-1 and TRBJ2-5): SAVISQKPSRDICQRGTSLTIQCQVDSQVTMMFWYRQQPGQSLTLIATANQGSEATYESGFVIDKFPISRPNLTFSTLTVSNMSPEDSSIYLCSVVAREPGETQYFGPGTRLLVL.

CDR3 sequence: CASSQVAGSYEQYF. The DNA for the CDR3 is TGTGCCAGCAGCCAAGTGGCGGGCTCCTACGAGCAGTACTTC. The chain has TRBV4-2 and TRBJ2-7, with D possibly being TRBD2 (5 bases). V lost 1 base and J lost 0, with 7 bases in between. CDR3 length: 14 residues. CDR1 LGHNA and CDR2 YNFKEQ come from the germline V gene.

The table lists this clone with a count of one. The chain couples TRBV18 to TRBJ1-5, with unresolved D. V lost 2 bases to trimming and J lost 0 bases, with 11 bases between them. CDR1 is KGHSH, CDR2 LQKENI, per germline. This CDR3 has 16 amino acids. This chain's CDR3 is CASSPVSVLSNQPQHF. The DNA for the CDR3 is TGTGCCAGCTCACCAGTCTCCGTACTTAGCAATCAGCCCCAGCATTTT.

CDR3 bases: TGTGCCAGCAGTTTAGCGAACACTGAAGCTTTCTTT. Translating it yields CASSLANTEAFF. The V gene is TRBV6-5, the J gene TRBJ1-1; D is unclear. The CDR3 is 12 amino acids. Per the germline V gene, CDR1 is MNHEY and CDR2 is SVGAGI. The germline V and J ends were trimmed by 4 bases and 1 base, with 4 bases remaining between them.

In nucleotides, the CDR3 is TGTGCCAGCAGTGCAGATCACCCGACAGGGAACACCGGGGAGCTGTTTTTT. This codes for CASSADHPTGNTGELFF. This chain uses TRBV28 with TRBJ2-2; tentative D call: TRBD1 (6 bases). Per the germline V gene, CDR1 is MDHEN and CDR2 is SYDVKM. The CDR3 consists of 17 residues. V lost 5 bases and J lost 1, with 17 bases in between. The complete variable domain, with remaining parts taken from reference TRBV28 and TRBJ2-2, reads DVKVTQSSRYLVKRTGEKVFLECVQDMDHENMFWYRQDPGLGLRLIYFSYDVKMKEKGDIPEGYSVSREKKERFSLILESASTNQTSMYLCASSADHPTGNTGELFFGEGSRLTVL.

The chain employs TRBV28 and TRBJ1-1; 7 nucleotides match TRBD1. J was trimmed by 4 bases and V by 3 bases; bases with no gene match: 8. The germline V gene encodes CDR1 MDHEN and CDR2 SYDVKM. This CDR3 region has 15 residues. The DNA of the CDR3 is TGTGCCAGCAGTTTTGACAGGGAGGATCTCACTGAAGCTTTCTTT. Its protein is CASSFDREDLTEAFF. Combining the CDR3 with reference TRBV28 and TRBJ1-1 gives the whole variable domain DVKVTQSSRYLVKRTGEKVFLECVQDMDHENMFWYRQDPGLGLRLIYFSYDVKMKEKGDIPEGYSVSREKKERFSLILESASTNQTSMYLCASSFDREDLTEAFFGQGTRLTVV.

The rearrangement uses TRBV28 and TRBJ2-1; D ambiguous. The CDR3 contains 14 residues. V was cut by 5 bases and J by 9 bases, with 17 bases left in between. Germline V gene data show CDR1 as MDHEN and CDR2 as SYDVKM. As DNA, the CDR3 is TGTGCCAGCAGTGCCCATCTGCTAGAAAGTGAGCAGTTCTTC. Translating it yields CASSAHLLESEQFF.

The chain joins TRBV30 to TRBJ2-5, with TRBD2 as a possible D gene (7 bases). Trimming stripped 7 bases from V and 4 bases from J, with 22 bases between. The CDR3 totals 15 residues. Germline CDR1 is GTSNPN and CDR2 is SVGIG (reference sequence). CDR3 nucleotides: TGTGCCTTAAGCCCCATAGCGGGCAGGGGAGAGACCCAGTACTTC. It encodes CALSPIAGRGETQYF.

V and J are TRBV5-1 and TRBJ1-3; D perhaps matches TRBD1 (6 bases). Germline lookup yields CDR1 SGHRS and CDR2 YFSETQ. The CDR3 has 14 residues. V gave up 0 bases and J gave up 2 bases, with 6 bases separating them. The CDR3 protein is CASSLDRAGNTIYF. CDR3 DNA sequence: TGCGCCAGCAGCTTGGACAGGGCTGGAAACACCATATATTTT.